The TCR beta chain under discussion was sequenced for a study of CD8+CD57+ T cells in acquired aplastic anemia. Whole-study context: Recorded DNA amounts for sorted CD4+ and CD8+ cells had an average of approximately 2.9 ug. Study-wide findings and caveats: Common to patients and controls were approximately 30 CD8+ CDR3 sequences. Between patients and controls, CD8+ Simpson's diversity did not vary significantly.

A word on this clonotype: The antigen is undetermined.

The sequenced patients had an expansion of CD8+CD57+ cells seen by flow cytometry. By the time of blood sampling, patients had still received no therapy. The germline V gene has CDR1 SGHVS and CDR2 FNYEAQ. The CDR3 runs 16 residues. V was trimmed by 5 bases and J by 2 bases, leaving 16 bases between them. Template material for TCR beta VDJ and CDR3 profiling consisted of genomic DNA. Via MiXCR, TCRdb re-called the reads, giving one row per CDR3 protein. This sample carries about 260,000 distinct CDR3 sequences, approximately 79% of them seen once, and the ten largest clones take 42%. Sequenced material: sorted CD4+, CD8+, or CD8+CD57+ T cells (not recorded which) from PBMCs. The rearrangement links TRBV7-6 to TRBJ2-1; weak D call: TRBD1 (6 bases). The receptor's source is a human donor with aplastic anemia. DNA of the CDR3: TGTGCCAGCAGCCCAGAGGGGGATAGGGCCTACAATGAGCAGTTCTTC. Protein product: CASSPEGDRAYNEQFF. Full variable domain (remainder filled in from reference TRBV7-6 and TRBJ2-1): GAGVSQSPRYKVTKRGQDVALRCDPISGHVSLYWYRQALGQGPEFLTYFNYEAQQDKSGLPNDRFSAERPEGSISTLTIQRTEQRDSAMYRCASSPEGDRAYNEQFFGPGTRLTVL.